Sequencing of this T cell receptor (beta chain) was carried out in a study of blood T cell repertoires in COVID-19. Study information: Nucleic acid was either cDNA or gDNA, and it came from T cells, B-cell-depleted T cells, or PBMCs.

Seattle participants joined during active infection and were tracked over time. Only one count was recorded for this clone. Profiled with immunoSEQ multiplex PCR; TCRdb holds only in-frame clones, not every one. Among more than 300,000 clones listed, 89% were seen once. The CDR3 runs 14 residues. This TCR came from a woman in her twenties or thirties with COVID-19, enrolled during active disease. This chain connects TRBV21-1 to TRBJ2-3; the table's D call of TRBD1 was not tested on the DNA. TRBV21-1 is labeled a pseudogene. Input material: peripheral blood. In nucleotides, the CDR3 is TGTGCCAGCAGCAAAGGGGGCCTCACAGATACGCAGTATTTT. Its translation is CASSKGGLTDTQYF.